This T cell receptor (beta chain) was sequenced in a study of blood T cell repertoires in COVID-19. This clone was seen a single time. The CDR3 covers 12 residues. The V gene's germline CDR1 is SGHNT and CDR2 YYREEE (reference sequence). V gave up 4 bases and J gave up 2 bases, with 7 bases separating them. Some clones are missing from TCRdb's copy, which holds only in-frame ones; the method was immunoSEQ multiplex PCR. The sample records around 250,000 clones, over 75% being singletons. This clonotype originated in a man younger than 45 who had recovered from COVID-19. This chain links TRBV5-4 with TRBJ2-7; the D is unclear. Specimen: peripheral blood. The CDR3 nucleotides read TGTGCCAGCAGCGCCGGTACCTACGAGCAGTACTTC. The encoded protein is CASSAGTYEQYF. Supplemented by reference TRBV5-4 and TRBJ2-7, the full variable domain reads ETGVTQSPTHLIKTRGQQVTLRCSSQSGHNTVSWYQQALGQGPQFIFQYYREEENGRGNFPPRFSGLQFPNYSSELNVNALELDDSALYLCASSAGTYEQYFGPGTRLTVT.